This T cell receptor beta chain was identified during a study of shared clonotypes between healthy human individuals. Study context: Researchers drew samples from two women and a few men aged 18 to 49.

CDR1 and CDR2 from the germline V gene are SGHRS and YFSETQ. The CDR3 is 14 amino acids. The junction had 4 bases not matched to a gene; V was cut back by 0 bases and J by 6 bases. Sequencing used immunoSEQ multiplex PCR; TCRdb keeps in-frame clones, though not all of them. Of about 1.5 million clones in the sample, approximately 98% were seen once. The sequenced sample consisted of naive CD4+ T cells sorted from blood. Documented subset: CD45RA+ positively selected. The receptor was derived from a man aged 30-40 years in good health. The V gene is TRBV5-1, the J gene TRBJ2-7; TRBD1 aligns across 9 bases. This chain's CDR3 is CASSLGTGEAEQYF. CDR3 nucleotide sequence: TGCGCCAGCAGCTTGGGGACAGGGGAGGCCGAGCAGTACTTC.